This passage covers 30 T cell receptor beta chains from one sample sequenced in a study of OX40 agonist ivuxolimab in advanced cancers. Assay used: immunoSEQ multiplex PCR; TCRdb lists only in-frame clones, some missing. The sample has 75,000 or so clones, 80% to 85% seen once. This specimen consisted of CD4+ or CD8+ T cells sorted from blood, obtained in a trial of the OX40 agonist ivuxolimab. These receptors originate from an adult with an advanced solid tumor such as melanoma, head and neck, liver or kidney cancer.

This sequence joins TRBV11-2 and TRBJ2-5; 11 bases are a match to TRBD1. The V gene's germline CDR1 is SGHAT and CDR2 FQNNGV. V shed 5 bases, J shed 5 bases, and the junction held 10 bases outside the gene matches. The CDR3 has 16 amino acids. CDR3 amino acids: CASSLAGTGGGETQYF. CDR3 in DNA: TGTGCCAGCAGCCTGGCCGGGACAGGGGGTGGCGAGACCCAGTACTTC.

The CDR3 DNA is TGTGCCAGAAGCTTGGAGTCTAGCGGGGGGTTCAGGCAGTTCTTC. It translates to CARSLESSGGFRQFF. The chain couples TRBV5-3 to TRBJ2-1; 11 nucleotides match TRBD2. TRBV5-3 is an open reading frame, and its role is uncertain. This CDR3 is built from 15 residues. The ends lost 0 bases at V and 12 bases at J; junction bases unmatched: 8.

The CDR3 sequence is CASSLSYGPNYGYTF. The CDR3 region has the DNA TGTGCCAGCAGTTTATCATACGGACCTAACTATGGCTACACCTTC. The chain uses TRBV27 and TRBJ1-2; D remains ambiguous. The CDR3 runs to 15 residues. Germline V lookup: CDR1 MNHEY, CDR2 SMNVEV (reference sequence). Trimming pared 0 bases from V and 0 bases from J, leaving 8 bases between.

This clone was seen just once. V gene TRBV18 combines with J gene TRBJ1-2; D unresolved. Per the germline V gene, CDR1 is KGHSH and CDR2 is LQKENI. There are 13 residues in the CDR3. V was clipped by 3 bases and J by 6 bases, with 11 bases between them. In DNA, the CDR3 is TGTGCCAGCTCACCTCTCTCAGGAGATGGCTACACCTTC. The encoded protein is CASSPLSGDGYTF.

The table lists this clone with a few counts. This chain's CDR3 is CASSQAWSGANVLTF. The CDR3 bases are TGTGCCAGCAGCCAAGCCTGGTCTGGGGCCAACGTCCTGACTTTC. The rearrangement joins TRBV14 to TRBJ2-6, with D unresolved. This CDR3 contains 15 residues. Germline V gene lookup returns CDR1 SGHDN and CDR2 FVKESK. V gave up 1 base and J gave up 1 base, with 5 bases separating them.

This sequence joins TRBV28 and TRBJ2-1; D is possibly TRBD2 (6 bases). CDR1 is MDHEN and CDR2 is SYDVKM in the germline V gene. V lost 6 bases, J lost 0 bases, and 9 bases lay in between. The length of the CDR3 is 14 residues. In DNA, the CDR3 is TGTGCCAGCAGGGCGGGGAGCTCCTACAATGAGCAGTTCTTC. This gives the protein CASRAGSSYNEQFF.

CDR3 sequence (DNA): TGTGCCAGCAGCCTGACAGCTCGGTCCTACGAGCAGTACTTC. Its translation is CASSLTARSYEQYF. J is TRBJ2-7 and V is TRBV7-2, with D possibly being TRBD1 (5 bases). Germline V CDR1 and CDR2: SGHTA, FQGNSA. The CDR3 covers 14 residues. V lost 5 bases, J lost 1 base, and 12 bases lay in between.

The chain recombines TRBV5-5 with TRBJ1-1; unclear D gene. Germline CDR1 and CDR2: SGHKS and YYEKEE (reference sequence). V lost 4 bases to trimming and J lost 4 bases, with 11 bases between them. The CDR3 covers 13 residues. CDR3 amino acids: CASSTGFVTEAFF. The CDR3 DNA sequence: TGTGCCAGCAGCACTGGGTTTGTCACTGAAGCTTTCTTT.

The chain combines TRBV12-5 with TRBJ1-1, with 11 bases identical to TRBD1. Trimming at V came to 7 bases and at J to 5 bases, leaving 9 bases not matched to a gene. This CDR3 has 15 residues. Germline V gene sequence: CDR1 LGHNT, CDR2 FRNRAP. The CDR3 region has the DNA TGTGCTAGTGAGTCCTTCGGGACAGGGGGAACTGAAGCTTTCTTT. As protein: CASESFGTGGTEAFF.

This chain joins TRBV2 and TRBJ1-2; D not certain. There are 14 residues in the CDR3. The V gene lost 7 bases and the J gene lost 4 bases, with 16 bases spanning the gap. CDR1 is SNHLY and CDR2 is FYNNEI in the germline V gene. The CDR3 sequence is CASTYTIATYGYTF. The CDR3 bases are TGTGCCAGCACCTACACCATAGCTACCTATGGCTACACCTTC.

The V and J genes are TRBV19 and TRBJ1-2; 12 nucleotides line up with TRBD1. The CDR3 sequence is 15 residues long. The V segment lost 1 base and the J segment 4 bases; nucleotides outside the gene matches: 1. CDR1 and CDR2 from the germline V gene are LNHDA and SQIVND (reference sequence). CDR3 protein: CASSIGGQGAYGYTF. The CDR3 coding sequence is TGTGCCAGTAGTATAGGGGGACAGGGGGCCTATGGCTACACCTTC. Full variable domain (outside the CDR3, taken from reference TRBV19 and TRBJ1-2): DGGITQSPKYLFRKEGQNVTLSCEQNLNHDAMYWYRQDPGQGLRLIYYSQIVNDFQKGDIAEGYSVSREKKESFPLTVTSAQKNPTAFYLCASSIGGQGAYGYTFGSGTRLTVV.

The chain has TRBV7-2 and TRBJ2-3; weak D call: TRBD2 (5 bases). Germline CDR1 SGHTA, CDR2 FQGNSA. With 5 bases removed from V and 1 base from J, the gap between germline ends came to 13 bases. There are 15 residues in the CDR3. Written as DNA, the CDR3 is TGTGCCAGCAGCCCCTTCCCGCGGGGCACAGATACGCAGTATTTT. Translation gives CASSPFPRGTDTQYF.

In DNA, the CDR3 is TGTGCCAGTAGCCCGGGGGCGGGGACAGATACGCAGTATTTT. It translates to CASSPGAGTDTQYF. V usage is TRBV19 and J usage is TRBJ2-3, with D perhaps being TRBD1 or TRBD2 (6 bases each). The CDR3 runs to 14 residues. The V and J ends lost 6 bases and 3 bases respectively, with 13 bases between them. Per germline, CDR1 LNHDA and CDR2 SQIVND (reference sequence).

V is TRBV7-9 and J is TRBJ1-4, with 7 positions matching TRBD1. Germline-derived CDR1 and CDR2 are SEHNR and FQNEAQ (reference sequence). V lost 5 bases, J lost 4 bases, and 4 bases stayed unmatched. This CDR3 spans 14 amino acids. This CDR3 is CASSQGQVNEKLFF. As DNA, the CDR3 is TGTGCCAGCAGCCAAGGACAGGTTAATGAAAAACTGTTTTTT.

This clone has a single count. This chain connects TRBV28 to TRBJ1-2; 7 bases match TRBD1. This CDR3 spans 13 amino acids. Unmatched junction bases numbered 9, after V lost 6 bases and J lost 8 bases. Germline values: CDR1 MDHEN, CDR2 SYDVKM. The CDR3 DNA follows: TGTGCCAGCAGGCTTGAGGGGGCGCGCGGCTACACCTTC. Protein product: CASRLEGARGYTF.

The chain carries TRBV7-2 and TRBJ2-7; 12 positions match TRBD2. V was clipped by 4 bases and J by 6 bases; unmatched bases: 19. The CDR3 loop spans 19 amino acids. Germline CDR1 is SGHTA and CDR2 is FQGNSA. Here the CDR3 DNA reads TGTGCCAGCAGCTCTTTCAGGCGGGGACTAGCGGGCGAGATGGGCGAGCAGTACTTC. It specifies CASSSFRRGLAGEMGEQYF.

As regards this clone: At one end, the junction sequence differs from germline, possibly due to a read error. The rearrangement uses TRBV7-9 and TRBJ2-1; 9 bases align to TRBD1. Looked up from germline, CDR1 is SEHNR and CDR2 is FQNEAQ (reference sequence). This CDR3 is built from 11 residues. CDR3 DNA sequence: TGTGCCAGCAGCTCGGGACAGGGCCGTCTCTTC. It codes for CASSSGQGRLF.

CDR3: CASSEFLGEKLFF. CDR3 DNA sequence: TGTGCCAGCAGTGAATTCCTCGGTGAAAAACTGTTTTTT. V and J are TRBV6-1 and TRBJ1-4; D unresolved. Trimming pared 2 bases from V and 7 bases from J, leaving 8 bases between. Germline V gives CDR1 MNHNS, CDR2 SASEGT. The CDR3 runs 13 residues.

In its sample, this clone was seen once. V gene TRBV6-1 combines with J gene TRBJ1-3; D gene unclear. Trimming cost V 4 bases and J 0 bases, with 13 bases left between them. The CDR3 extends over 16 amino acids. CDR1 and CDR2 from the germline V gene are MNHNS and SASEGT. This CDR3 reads CASSAGGFSSGNTIYF. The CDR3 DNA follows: TGTGCCAGCAGTGCCGGAGGGTTTAGCTCTGGAAACACCATATATTTT.

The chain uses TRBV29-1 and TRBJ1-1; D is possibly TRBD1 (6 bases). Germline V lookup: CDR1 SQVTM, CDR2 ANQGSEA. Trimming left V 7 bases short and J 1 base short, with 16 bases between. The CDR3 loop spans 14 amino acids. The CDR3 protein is CSARGGYGNTEAFF. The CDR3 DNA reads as TGCAGCGCTCGAGGGGGGTACGGGAACACTGAAGCTTTCTTT.

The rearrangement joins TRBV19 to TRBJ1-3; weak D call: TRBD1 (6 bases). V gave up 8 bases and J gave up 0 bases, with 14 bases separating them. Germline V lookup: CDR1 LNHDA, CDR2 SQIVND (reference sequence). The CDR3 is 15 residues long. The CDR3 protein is CASGRGGYSGNTIYF. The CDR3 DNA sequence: TGTGCCAGTGGCAGGGGCGGCTACTCTGGAAACACCATATATTTT.

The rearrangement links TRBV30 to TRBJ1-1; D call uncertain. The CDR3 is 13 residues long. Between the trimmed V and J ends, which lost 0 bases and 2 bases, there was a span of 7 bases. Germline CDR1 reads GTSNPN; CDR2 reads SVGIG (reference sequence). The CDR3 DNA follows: TGTGCCTGGAGTGTTGCAGAAAACACTGAAGCTTTCTTT. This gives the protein CAWSVAENTEAFF. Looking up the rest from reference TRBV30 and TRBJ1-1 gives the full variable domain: SQTIHQWPATLVQPVGSPLSLECTVEGTSNPNLYWYRQAAGRGLQLLFYSVGIGQISSEVPQNLSASRPQDRQFILSSKKLLLSDSGFYLCAWSVAENTEAFFGQGTRLTVV.

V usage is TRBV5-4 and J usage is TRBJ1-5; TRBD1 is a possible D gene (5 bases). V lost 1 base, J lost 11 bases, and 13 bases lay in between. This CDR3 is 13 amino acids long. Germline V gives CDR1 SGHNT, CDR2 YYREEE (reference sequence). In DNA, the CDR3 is TGTGCCAGCAGCTTGAGAGGGGACGTGACCCAGCATTTT. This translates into CASSLRGDVTQHF.

The CDR3 protein is CASSQEAGAYEQYF. DNA for the CDR3: TGCGCCAGCAGCCAAGAGGCGGGAGCCTACGAGCAGTACTTC. V is TRBV4-3 and J is TRBJ2-7, with TRBD2 matching over 7 bases. The germline CDR1 and CDR2 sequences are LGHNA and YSLEER. V was pared by 0 bases and J by 2 bases, with 1 base of the junction left unmatched. This CDR3 spans 14 amino acids.

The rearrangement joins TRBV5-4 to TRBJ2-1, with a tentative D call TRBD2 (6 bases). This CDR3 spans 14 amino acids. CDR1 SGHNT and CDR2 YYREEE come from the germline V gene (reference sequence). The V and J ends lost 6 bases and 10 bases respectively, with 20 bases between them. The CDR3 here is CASTGWGGGPEQFF. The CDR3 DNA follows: TGTGCCAGCACCGGATGGGGAGGAGGACCCGAGCAGTTCTTC.

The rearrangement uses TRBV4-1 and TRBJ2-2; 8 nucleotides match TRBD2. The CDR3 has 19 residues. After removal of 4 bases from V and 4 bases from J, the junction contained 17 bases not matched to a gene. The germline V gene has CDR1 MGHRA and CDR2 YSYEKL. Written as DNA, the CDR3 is TGCGCCAGCAGCCCGCGGAGAGCGGGGGTAAGGAGAAGCACCGGGGAGCTGTTTTTT. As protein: CASSPRRAGVRRSTGELFF.

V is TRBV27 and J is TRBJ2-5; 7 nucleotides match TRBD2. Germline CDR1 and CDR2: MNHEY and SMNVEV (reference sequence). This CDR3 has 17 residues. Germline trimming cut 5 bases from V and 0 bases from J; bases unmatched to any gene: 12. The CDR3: CASSPRGRGTDQETQYF. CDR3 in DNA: TGTGCCAGCAGTCCCCGTGGGCGGGGGACCGACCAAGAGACCCAGTACTTC.

In nucleotides, the CDR3 is TGTGCCAGTAAAACAAGACAGGGTAAATGGGGTGAGCAGTTCTTC. Translated: CASKTRQGKWGEQFF. This chain links TRBV19 with TRBJ2-1, with TRBD1 identical over 7 bases. The J segment lost 9 bases and the V segment lost 7 bases, leaving 15 bases of the junction unmatched. In germline, CDR1 is LNHDA, CDR2 SQIVND (reference sequence). The length of the CDR3 is 15 residues.

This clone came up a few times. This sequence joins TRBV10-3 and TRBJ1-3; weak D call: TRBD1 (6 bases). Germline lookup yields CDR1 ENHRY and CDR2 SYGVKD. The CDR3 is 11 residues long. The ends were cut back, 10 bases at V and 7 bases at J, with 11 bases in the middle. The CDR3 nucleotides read TGTGCCACTAGACAGGAGAACACCATATATTTT. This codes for CATRQENTIYF.

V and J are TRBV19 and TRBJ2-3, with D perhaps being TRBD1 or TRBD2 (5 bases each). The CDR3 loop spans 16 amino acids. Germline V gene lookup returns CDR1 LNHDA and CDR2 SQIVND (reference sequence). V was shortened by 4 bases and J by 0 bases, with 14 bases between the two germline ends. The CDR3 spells CASSRKGPGSTDTQYF. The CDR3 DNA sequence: TGTGCCAGTAGTAGGAAGGGACCAGGTAGCACAGATACGCAGTATTTT.